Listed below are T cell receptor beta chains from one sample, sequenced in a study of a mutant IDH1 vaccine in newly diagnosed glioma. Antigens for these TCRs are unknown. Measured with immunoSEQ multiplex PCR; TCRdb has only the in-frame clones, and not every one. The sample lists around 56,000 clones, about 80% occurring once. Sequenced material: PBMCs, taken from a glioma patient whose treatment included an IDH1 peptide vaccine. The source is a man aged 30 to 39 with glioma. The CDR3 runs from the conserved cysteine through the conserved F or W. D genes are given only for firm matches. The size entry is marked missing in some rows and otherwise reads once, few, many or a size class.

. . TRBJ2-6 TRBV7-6 TGTGCCAGCAGCGGTGACAGACAGGCCTCCTCTGGGGCCAACGTCCTGACTTTC CASSGDRQASSGANVLTF
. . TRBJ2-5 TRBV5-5 TGTGCCAGCAGCTTGTCCCGGGGTTGGCAAGAGACCCAGTACTTC CASSLSRGWQETQYF
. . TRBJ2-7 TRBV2 TGTGCCAGCAGTGCGGTAGGCAGTACCTACGAGCAGTACTTC CASSAVGSTYEQYF
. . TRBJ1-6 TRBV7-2 TGTGCCAGCAGCTTAAGGCAGGGAGGGGATTCACCCCTCCACTTT CASSLRQGGDSPLHF
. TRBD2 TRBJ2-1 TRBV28 TGTGCCAGCAGTCCAGAGCGGGGGGCATTGAGCTCCTACAATGAGCAGTTCTTC CASSPERGALSSYNEQFF
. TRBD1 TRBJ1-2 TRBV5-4 TGTGCCAGCAGCTTGGCCCCAGGGGGCAGGAGCTACACCTTC CASSLAPGGRSYTF
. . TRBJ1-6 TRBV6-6 TGTGCCAGCGTAGGTAGGAACGATAATTCACCCCTCCACTTT CASVGRNDNSPLHF
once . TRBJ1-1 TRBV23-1 TGCGCCAGCATGGGGACATGGATGAACACTGAAGCTTTCTTT CASMGTWMNTEAFF
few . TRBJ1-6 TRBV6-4 TGTGCCAGCAGTGAAAAAGAGGAGGGATCAGGATCACCCCTCCACTTT CASSEKEEGSGSPLHF
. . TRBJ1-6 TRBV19 TGTGCCAGTACGGACAGCTCCTATAATTCACCCCTCCACTTT CASTDSSYNSPLHF
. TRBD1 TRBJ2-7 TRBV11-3 TGTGCCAGCAGCTTAGCGGCACAGGGGTACGAGCAGTACTTC CASSLAAQGYEQYF
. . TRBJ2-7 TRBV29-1 TGCAGCGTTGAGGGCGGTTCCGGGCAGTACTTC CSVEGGSGQYF
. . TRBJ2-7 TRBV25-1 TGTGCCACCAAGACGGAGACCTACGAGCAGTACTTC CATKTETYEQYF
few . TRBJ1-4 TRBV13 TGTGCCAGCAGCTTACAGGGAGACGAAAAACTGTTTTTT CASSLQGDEKLFF
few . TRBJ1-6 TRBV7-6 TGTGCCAGCAGCTTAGGGGGCGCTTCACCCCTCCACTTT CASSLGGASPLHF
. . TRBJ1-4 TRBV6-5 TGTGCCAGCAGTTACCGCAGGGCGTATGAAAAACTGTTTTTT CASSYRRAYEKLFF
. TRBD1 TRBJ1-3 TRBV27 TGTGCCAGCACCTCCAGGGGGACAGGGGGACTGACGGGTGGAAACACCATATATTTT CASTSRGTGGLTGGNTIYF
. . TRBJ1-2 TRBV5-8 TGTGCCAGCACCAAAAACAGGCACTATGGCTACACCTTC CASTKNRHYGYTF
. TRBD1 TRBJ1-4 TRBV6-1 TGTGCCAGCTCCCGACAGGGGGGTAATGAAAAACTGTTTTTT CASSRQGGNEKLFF
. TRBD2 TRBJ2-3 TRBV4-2 TGTGCCAGCAGCCAAGCGGTTAGCGGGGGCCCGACAGATACGCAGTATTTT CASSQAVSGGPTDTQYF
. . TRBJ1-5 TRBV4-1 TGCGCCAGCAGCCAAACAGGGCTAACTAACCAGCCCCAGCATTTT CASSQTGLTNQPQHF
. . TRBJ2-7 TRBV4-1 . CASSPFGAAYEQYF
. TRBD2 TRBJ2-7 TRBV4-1 TGCGCCAGCAGCCAAGAATTAGCGGGGGGGAGCTCCTACGAGCAGTACTTC CASSQELAGGSSYEQYF
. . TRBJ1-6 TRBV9 TGTGCCAGCAGCGGGAAGGCAACCTCGACAAATTCACCCCTCCACTTT CASSGKATSTNSPLHF
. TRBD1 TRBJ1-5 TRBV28 TGTGCCATCGACGATGACAGGGGTTATAGCAATCAGCCCCAGCATTTT CAIDDDRGYSNQPQHF
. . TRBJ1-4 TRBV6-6 TGTGCCAGCAGTTACGGGTTTAGTGAAAAACTGTTTTTT CASSYGFSEKLFF
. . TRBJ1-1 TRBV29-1 TGCAGCGTGTACCGGGTTTCGAACACTGAAGCTTTCTTT CSVYRVSNTEAFF
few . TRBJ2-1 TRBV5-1 TGCGCCAGCAGCCCTTCGGCCCTTTACAATGAGCAGTTCTTC CASSPSALYNEQFF
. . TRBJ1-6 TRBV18 TGTGCCAGCTCACCAGGGGCAGGGGCGAATTCACCCCTCCACTTT CASSPGAGANSPLHF
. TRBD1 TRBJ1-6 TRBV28 TGTGCCAGCATCTTACAGGGGAATAATTCACCCCTCCACTTT CASILQGNNSPLHF
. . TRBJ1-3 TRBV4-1 TGCGCCAGCAGCCAAGCCCCCGGACGGAGCTCTGGAAACACCATATATTTT CASSQAPGRSSGNTIYF
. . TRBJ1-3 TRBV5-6 TGTGCCAGCAGCTTACAGGTCTCTGGAAACACCATATATTTT CASSLQVSGNTIYF
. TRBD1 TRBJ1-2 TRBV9 TGTGCCAGCAGCGTTGGACAGGGGGCCTATGGCTACACCTTC CASSVGQGAYGYTF
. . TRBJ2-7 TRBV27 TGTGCCAGCAGTTTAGCATGGGCGGCGAACTCCTACGAGCAGTACTTC CASSLAWAANSYEQYF
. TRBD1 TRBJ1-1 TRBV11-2 TGTGCCAGCAGCCTCTCGGACAGGAGAAACACTGAAGCTTTCTTT CASSLSDRRNTEAFF
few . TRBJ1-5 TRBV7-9 TGTGCCAGCAGTCGGGTCCCAGGCAATCAGCCCCAGCATTTT CASSRVPGNQPQHF
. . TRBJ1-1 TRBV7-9 TGTGCCAGCAGCGGAAGGGGCATGAACACTGAAGCTTTCTTT CASSGRGMNTEAFF
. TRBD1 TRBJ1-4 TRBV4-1 TGCGCCAGCAGCCGAAACTTCGGACAGGGGGAGGACGAAAAACTGTTTTTT CASSRNFGQGEDEKLFF
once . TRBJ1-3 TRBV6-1 TGTGCCAGCAGTGCACATCTCGGGGGAAACACCATATATTTT CASSAHLGGNTIYF
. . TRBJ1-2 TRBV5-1 TGCGCCAGCAGCTGGGACTCTCGGGGCTACACCTTC CASSWDSRGYTF
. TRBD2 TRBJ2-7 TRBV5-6 TGTGCCAGCAGCCCCTCCGCGGGGGGCTCCTACGAGCAGTACTTC CASSPSAGGSYEQYF
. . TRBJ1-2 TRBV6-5 TGTGCCAGCAGTTACGACCGGTGGGCCCTCTATGGCTACACCTTC CASSYDRWALYGYTF
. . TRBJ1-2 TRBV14 TGTGCCAGCAGCCCCCATCCCTCGGCCTCTCACTATGGCTACACCTTC CASSPHPSASHYGYTF
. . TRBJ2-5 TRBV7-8 TGTGCCAGCAGCCTCGGGACGAGTAGAGAGACCCAGTACTTC CASSLGTSRETQYF
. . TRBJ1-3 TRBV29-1 TGCAGCGTTGACGGGCAGCTCTCTGGAAACACCATATATTTT CSVDGQLSGNTIYF
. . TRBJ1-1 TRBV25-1 TGTGCCAGCAGAAATAAAGGGCGGACTGAAGCTTTCTTT CASRNKGRTEAFF
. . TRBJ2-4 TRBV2 TGTGCCAGCAGGCATCCACTAGCCAAAAACATTCAGTACTTC CASRHPLAKNIQYF
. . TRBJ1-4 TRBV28 TGTGCCAGCAGTATAGGGGGAGGGCCATCAACTAATGAAAAACTGTTTTTT CASSIGGGPSTNEKLFF
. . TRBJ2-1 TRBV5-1 TGCGCCAGCAGCTTGGGAGGGGCGGGGTACAATGAGCAGTTCTTC CASSLGGAGYNEQFF
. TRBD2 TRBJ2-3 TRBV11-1 TGTGCCAGCAGCCGGGGGGTCGAAGGATCTAGCACAGATACGCAGTATTTT CASSRGVEGSSTDTQYF
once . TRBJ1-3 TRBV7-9 TGTGCCAGCAGCCCCCGACAGGAGATCTCTGGAAACACCATATATTTT CASSPRQEISGNTIYF
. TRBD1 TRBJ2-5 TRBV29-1 TGCAGCGTTGCTACAGGGGCAGAGACCCAGTACTTC CSVATGAETQYF
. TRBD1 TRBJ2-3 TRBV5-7 TGTGTCTTACAGGGGGAGAGCACAGATACGCAGTATTTT CVLQGESTDTQYF